Sequencing of this TCR beta chain was carried out in a study of blood T cell repertoires in COVID-19. Overall study context: In each case, the material was cDNA or gDNA derived from T cells, B-cell-depleted T cells, or PBMCs.

The CDR3 runs to 13 residues. V dropped 1 base and J dropped 8 bases, with 11 bases sitting between them. Germline V gene data show CDR1 as WNHNN and CDR2 as SYGVQD (reference sequence). Participant age was roughly 18 to 89 years, and participants resided in 24 US areas. Clones were read by immunoSEQ multiplex PCR, and TCRdb kept only the in-frame ones, dropping some. The profile shows about 86,000 clones, approximately 90% of them singletons. The chain is built from TRBV10-1 and TRBJ1-1, with D uncertain. The sequenced material came from PBMCs or T cells enriched from blood (not recorded which). This TCR was recovered from a woman aged 45-60 years with acute COVID-19. The CDR3 nucleotides are TGCGCCAGCAGTGAGTTAGTGGGCCGGGAAGCTTTCTTT. This translates into CASSELVGREAFF.